A single sample is the source of the 8 T cell receptor beta chains below, sequenced in a study of cytomegalovirus exposure and HLA in healthy donors. Researchers ran the PCR with 60 Vbeta and 13 Jbeta primers. Profiled with immunoSEQ multiplex PCR; TCRdb holds only in-frame clones, not every one. The sample contains about 160,000 clones, 71% of which appear only once. Sample: PBMCs. These receptors all come from a woman in her twenties or thirties in good health and CMV-seronegative.

The chain is built from TRBV5-6 and TRBJ2-5; D not certain. The J call is in doubt because the DNA end fits TRBJ2-7 better. There are 15 residues in the CDR3. The germline V gene has CDR1 SGHDT and CDR2 YYEEEE. The CDR3 nucleotides are TGTGCCAGCAGCTTGTATGCGGCAAGCTCCTACGAGCAGTACTTC. It translates to CASSLYAASSYEQYF.

This rearrangement joins TRBV27 to TRBJ1-6, with 8 bases aligning to TRBD1. Trimming cost V 5 bases and J 3 bases; bases outside gene matches: 9. The CDR3 runs to 17 residues. CDR1 is MNHEY and CDR2 is SMNVEV in the germline V gene (reference sequence). The CDR3 sequence is CASSPSGDRFYNSPLHF. The CDR3 DNA sequence: TGTGCCAGCAGTCCATCCGGGGACAGGTTCTATAATTCACCCCTCCACTTT.

This chain links TRBV7-8 with TRBJ2-7; TRBD1 aligns across 7 bases. The CDR3 runs to 13 residues. The J segment lost 7 bases and the V segment lost 5 bases, leaving 8 bases of the junction unmatched. Germline-derived CDR1 and CDR2 are SGHVS and FQNEAQ. The CDR3 is CASSPRQGWEQYF. In nucleotides, the CDR3 is TGTGCCAGCAGCCCTCGACAGGGTTGGGAGCAGTACTTC.

This chain links TRBV5-1 with TRBJ1-1; TRBD1 matches at 7 bases. Germline CDR1 SGHRS, CDR2 YFSETQ. The CDR3 totals 14 residues. Trimming took 0 bases from V and 4 from J; bases not matched to a gene: 3. CDR3 nucleotides: TGCGCCAGCAGCTTGGCCCACAGGGGCACTGAAGCTTTCTTT. Translating it yields CASSLAHRGTEAFF.

The chain is built from TRBV28 and TRBJ1-1; D not certain. Trimming cost V 3 bases and J 1 base, with 12 bases left between them. Germline-derived CDR1 and CDR2 are MDHEN and SYDVKM. The CDR3 extends over 15 amino acids. This CDR3 is CASSFLYLRNTEAFF. The CDR3, as DNA: TGTGCCAGCAGTTTCCTCTACCTGCGGAACACTGAAGCTTTCTTT.

The gene calls are TRBV7-3 and TRBJ2-3; 10 bases map to TRBD2. V was pared by 6 bases and J by 0 bases, with 0 bases of the junction left unmatched. The CDR3 loop spans 14 amino acids. Germline V gene lookup returns CDR1 SGHTA and CDR2 FQGTGA. The DNA of the CDR3 is TGTGCCAGCAGACTAGCGGGGAGCACAGATACGCAGTATTTT. This translates into CASRLAGSTDTQYF.

The rearrangement joins TRBV5-1 to TRBJ1-1, with D possibly TRBD1 on 5 matching bases. The CDR3 length is 16 residues. Germline CDR1 SGHRS, CDR2 YFSETQ. Deletions cut 0 bases from V and 1 base from J, with 13 bases between. In DNA, the CDR3 is TGCGCCAGCAGCTTGGCCGTTACAGGACCGAACACTGAAGCTTTCTTT. As protein: CASSLAVTGPNTEAFF.

This clone was found a few times. The genes are TRBV7-9 and TRBJ1-5, with 9 bases matching TRBD1. Trimming at V came to 0 bases and at J to 5 bases, leaving 5 bases not matched to a gene. The CDR3 totals 16 residues. Germline lookup yields CDR1 SEHNR and CDR2 FQNEAQ (reference sequence). CDR3 residues: CASSLAGTGGHQPQHF. The CDR3 nucleotides read TGTGCCAGCAGCTTAGCGGGCACAGGGGGCCATCAGCCCCAGCATTTT.